Detailed here is one TCR beta chain. Its antigen is still unknown. The CDR3 extends over 13 amino acids. This sample was included in a study of CD8 T cells in ankylosing spondylitis. Findings and limits, study-wide: Ankylosing spondylitis blood seemed to carry a telltale TCR beta motif made of several highly homologous variants. Peripheral blood samples showed relatively rare disease-linked clones, and these clones were CD8+. Within matched ankylosing spondylitis synovial fluid, disease-linked clones were reportedly significantly enriched.

Using quantitative 5'-RACE with molecular barcodes, the authors made TCR beta libraries. TCRdb passed the 5' RACE reads through MiXCR, listing each CDR3 protein once. The sample lists 50,000 to 70,000 distinct CDR3 sequences, under 7.5% occurring once. This TCR was recovered from a male donor with ankylosing spondylitis. The J gene is TRBJ2-7, the V gene TRBV21-1; TRBD1 is taken as the D call from the table, unchecked against the DNA. TRBV21-1 is noted as a pseudogene. What was sequenced was synovial fluid, either unsorted or a sorted T cell fraction (not recorded which). CDR3 loop: CASSRTGLDEQYF. DNA for the CDR3: TGTGCCAGCAGCCGGACAGGACTGGACGAGCAGTACTTC.